This record looks at one T cell receptor (beta chain) sequence and its context. The data stem from a study of blood T cell repertoires in COVID-19. Across the study: Samples came from the United States, Italy and Spain, spanning acute and convalescent COVID-19.

Participants had their cohort set by participant-reported clinical history. What the recovered Cohort 3 donors had was two negative PCRs, clearance, or symptom resolution. Per the original methods: Nucleated cell counts were estimated from reference gene primer amplification. Assay used: immunoSEQ multiplex PCR; TCRdb lists only in-frame clones, some missing. Clone size and the V and J calls come from that table; the DNA yielded D and trimming. The sample contains 150,000 to 200,000 clones, roughly 88% of which appear only once. V was cut by 5 bases and J by 3 bases, with 16 bases left in between. The CDR3 has 14 amino acids. Germline V CDR1 and CDR2: GTSNPN, SVGIG (reference sequence).

Sequenced: PBMCs or T cells enriched from blood (not recorded which). This TCR came from a woman aged 25 to 39 who had recovered from COVID-19. The chain combines TRBV30 with TRBJ1-1; D not resolved. Here the CDR3 reads CAWSSNAGYTEAFF. CDR3 DNA: TGTGCCTGGTCAAGCAATGCGGGGTACACTGAAGCTTTCTTT. The entire variable domain, with the rest obtained from reference TRBV30 and TRBJ1-1, is as follows: SQTIHQWPATLVQPVGSPLSLECTVEGTSNPNLYWYRQAAGRGLQLLFYSVGIGQISSEVPQNLSASRPQDRQFILSSKKLLLSDSGFYLCAWSSNAGYTEAFFGQGTRLTVV.